This passage covers 2 T cell receptor beta chains from one sample sequenced in a study of OX40 agonist ivuxolimab in advanced cancers. Assay: immunoSEQ multiplex PCR; the TCRdb copy retains only in-frame clones and omits some. The table includes about 32,000 clones, just under 90% detected once. The sample was CD4+ or CD8+ T cells sorted from blood, taken in a trial of the OX40 agonist ivuxolimab. The source is an adult with an advanced solid tumor such as melanoma, head and neck, liver or kidney cancer.

The rearrangement joins TRBV27 to TRBJ2-1; D remains unclear. This CDR3 contains 12 residues. With 6 bases removed from V and 1 base from J, the gap between germline ends came to 4 bases. Germline V CDR1 and CDR2: MNHEY, SMNVEV (reference sequence). In DNA form, the CDR3 reads TGTGCCAGCAGCACTTCCTACAATGAGCAGTTCTTC. This translates into CASSTSYNEQFF.

The V and J genes are TRBV9 and TRBJ1-2, with D perhaps TRBD1 (5 bases). Looked up from germline, CDR1 is SGDLS and CDR2 is YYNGEE. CDR3 length equals 16 residues. V shed 4 bases and J shed 3 bases, with 19 bases lying between them. Written as DNA, the CDR3 is TGTGCCAGCAGCTCGAGCTTGGGGGATCGGGACTATGGCTACACCTTC. Its translation is CASSSSLGDRDYGYTF. Full variable domain (rest looked up from reference TRBV9 and TRBJ1-2): DSGVTQTPKHLITATGQRVTLRCSPRSGDLSVYWYQQSLDQGLQFLIQYYNGEERAKGNILERFSAQQFPDLHSELNLSSLELGDSALYFCASSSSLGDRDYGYTFGSGTRLTVV.